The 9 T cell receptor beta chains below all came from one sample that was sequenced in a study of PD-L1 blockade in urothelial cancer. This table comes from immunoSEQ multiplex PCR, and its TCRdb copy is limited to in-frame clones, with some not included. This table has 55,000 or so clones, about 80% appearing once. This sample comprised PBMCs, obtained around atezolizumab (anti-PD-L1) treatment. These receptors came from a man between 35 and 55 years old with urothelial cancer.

In DNA form, the CDR3 reads TGTGCCAGCAGCTCCGACTGGGACAGGGACTGGGGGGGCTCCTACGAGCAGTACTTC. This encodes CASSSDWDRDWGGSYEQYF. The V gene is TRBV5-8, the J gene TRBJ2-7, with 9 bases matching TRBD1. Trimming cost V 3 bases and J 0 bases; bases outside gene matches: 16. Germline loops: CDR1 SGHTS, CDR2 YDEGEE. The CDR3 totals 19 residues.

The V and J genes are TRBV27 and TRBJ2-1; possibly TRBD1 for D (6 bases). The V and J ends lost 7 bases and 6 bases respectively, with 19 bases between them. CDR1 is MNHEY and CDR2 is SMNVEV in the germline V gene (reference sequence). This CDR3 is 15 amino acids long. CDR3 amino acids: CASTLSGTILNEQFF. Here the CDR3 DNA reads TGTGCCAGCACCCTTTCCGGGACAATCCTCAATGAGCAGTTCTTC.

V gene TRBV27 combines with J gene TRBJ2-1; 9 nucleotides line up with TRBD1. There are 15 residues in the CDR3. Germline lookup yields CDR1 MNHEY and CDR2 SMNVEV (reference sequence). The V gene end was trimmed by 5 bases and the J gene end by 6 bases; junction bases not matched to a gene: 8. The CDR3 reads CASSRDRDVINEQFF. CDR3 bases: TGTGCCAGCAGTCGGGACAGGGATGTTATCAATGAGCAGTTCTTC.

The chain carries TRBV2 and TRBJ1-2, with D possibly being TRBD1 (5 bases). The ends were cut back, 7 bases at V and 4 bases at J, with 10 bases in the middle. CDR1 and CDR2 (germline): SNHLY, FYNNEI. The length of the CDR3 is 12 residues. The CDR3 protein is CASMGQSYGYTF. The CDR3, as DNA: TGTGCCAGCATGGGGCAAAGCTATGGCTACACCTTC.

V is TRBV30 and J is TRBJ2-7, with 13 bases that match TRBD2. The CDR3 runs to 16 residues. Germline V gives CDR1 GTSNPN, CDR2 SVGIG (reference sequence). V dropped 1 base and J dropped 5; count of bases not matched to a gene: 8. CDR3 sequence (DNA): TGTGCCTGGAGTGCCCGGACTAGCGGGAGCAGAAACGAGCAGTACTTC. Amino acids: CAWSARTSGSRNEQYF.

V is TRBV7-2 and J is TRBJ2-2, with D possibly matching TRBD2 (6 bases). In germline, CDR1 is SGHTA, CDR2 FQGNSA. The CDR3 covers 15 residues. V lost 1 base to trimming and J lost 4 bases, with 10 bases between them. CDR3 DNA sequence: TGTGCCAGCAGCTTAGGCGGGAAGGGCACCGGGGAGCTGTTTTTT. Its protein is CASSLGGKGTGELFF.

The DNA for the CDR3 is TGTGCCAGCAGTGCGGGGGCCTGGAACACTGAAGCTTTCTTT. As protein: CASSAGAWNTEAFF. This chain uses TRBV7-9 with TRBJ1-1; D is possibly TRBD1 (6 bases). Trimming pared 6 bases from V and 1 base from J, leaving 12 bases between. The CDR3 extends over 14 amino acids. From germline, CDR1 is SEHNR and CDR2 FQNEAQ (reference sequence).

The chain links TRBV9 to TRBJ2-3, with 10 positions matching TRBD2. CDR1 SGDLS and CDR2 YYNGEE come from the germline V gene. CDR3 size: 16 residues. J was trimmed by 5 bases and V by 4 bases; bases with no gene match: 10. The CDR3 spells CASSPQPGLALDTQYF. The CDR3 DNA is TGTGCCAGCAGCCCACAACCGGGACTAGCGTTAGATACGCAGTATTTT.

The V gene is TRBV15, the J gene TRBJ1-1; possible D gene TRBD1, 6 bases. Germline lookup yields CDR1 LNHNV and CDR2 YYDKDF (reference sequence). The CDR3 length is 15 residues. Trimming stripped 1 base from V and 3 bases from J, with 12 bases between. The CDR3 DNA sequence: TGTGCCACCAGCAGAGGGCAGGGGCCTTACACTGAAGCTTTCTTT. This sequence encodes CATSRGQGPYTEAFF.